This TCR beta chain emerged from a study of early T cells in non-severe SARS-CoV-2 infection. Study summary: Whole-blood bulk RNA, unsorted, was sequenced, and chains were unpaired. Study-level findings and limits: There was a bias toward anti-spike CD8 responses in VDJdb matching, which missed private and CD4 specificities.

Unique molecular identifiers tagged individual cDNA molecules. One entry per CDR3 protein, called by TCRdb with MiXCR from the 5' RACE reads. The sample contains around 52,000 distinct CDR3 sequences, approximately 6.7% of which appear only once. This clonotype was observed a handful of times. Its antigen is not known. This receptor was identified in an adult who was a healthcare worker with PCR-confirmed SARS-CoV-2 infection or an uninfected control (not recorded which). The sample comprised whole blood.

The CDR3 DNA is TGTGCCAGTAGCAGCGGGTATACCGGGGAGCTGTTTTTT. It is translated as CASSSGYTGELFF. The chain joins TRBV19 to TRBJ2-2; tentatively, D is TRBD2 (6 bases). This CDR3 has 13 amino acids. The germline V and J ends were trimmed by 6 bases and 5 bases, with 10 bases remaining between them. Germline V gene data show CDR1 as LNHDA and CDR2 as SQIVND (reference sequence).